These 25 T cell receptor beta chains share one sample of origin, sequenced in a study of T-cell reconstitution after alpha-beta-depleted transplantation in children. The authors prepared the TCRbeta library with unique molecular identifiers. From the PCR reads, TCRdb called clonotypes with MiXCR, one entry per CDR3 protein. The sample includes 85,000 to 120,000 distinct CDR3 sequences, 5% to 6% of them seen just once. The specimen comprised PBMCs, mostly from graft donor cells, sampled 60 days after TCRalphabeta/CD19-depleted stem cell transplant. These receptors came from a female patient between 2 and 15 years old who had a stem cell transplant for Fanconi anemia, so the T cells may come from the graft donor.

This clonotype was observed many times. The rearrangement joins TRBV27 to TRBJ2-4; D remains unclear. V dropped 3 bases and J dropped 4 bases, with 7 bases sitting between them. The length of the CDR3 is 13 residues. The V gene's germline CDR1 is MNHEY and CDR2 SMNVEV (reference sequence). Written as DNA, the CDR3 is TGTGCCAGCAGTTTCGAGTCTAAAAACATTCAGTACTTC. It yields the protein CASSFESKNIQYF.

This clonotype was seen many times. The chain couples TRBV9 to TRBJ2-3; TRBD2 aligns across 10 bases. The CDR3 consists of 17 residues. Looked up from germline, CDR1 is SGDLS and CDR2 is YYNGEE. The J segment lost 0 bases and the V segment lost 1 base, leaving 5 bases of the junction unmatched. This chain's CDR3 is CASSVTSGVPSTDTQYF. DNA for the CDR3: TGTGCCAGCAGCGTAACTAGCGGGGTTCCGAGCACAGATACGCAGTATTTT.

This clonotype was counted ten times or more. V usage is TRBV5-1 and J usage is TRBJ1-5, with D hard to call. Germline assignment: CDR1 SGHRS and CDR2 YFSETQ. The CDR3 runs 12 residues. Trimming left V 5 bases short and J 7 bases short, with 10 bases between. The DNA of the CDR3 is TGCGCCAGCAGGGAGTTGAGACAGCCCCAGCATTTT. Protein: CASRELRQPQHF.

This clonotype was seen a handful of times. The genes are TRBV12-3 or TRBV12-4 and TRBJ2-5, with D hard to call. Trimming removed 6 bases at V and 5 bases at J, with 16 bases between. The CDR3 loop spans 14 amino acids. CDR3 residues: CASRPPGRRETQYF. CDR3 sequence (DNA): TGTGCCAGCAGACCCCCGGGTAGAAGGGAGACCCAGTACTTC.

The chain is built from TRBV20-1 and TRBJ2-3, with 8 positions matching TRBD1. Germline V gene lookup returns CDR1 DFQATT and CDR2 SNEGSKA (reference sequence). The J segment lost 4 bases and the V segment lost 3 bases, leaving 12 bases of the junction unmatched. There are 16 residues in the CDR3. This chain's CDR3 is CSASVTRTGSPDTQYF. DNA for the CDR3: TGCAGTGCTAGCGTTACCCGGACAGGGAGCCCAGATACGCAGTATTTT.

This clonotype was observed a handful of times. V usage is TRBV5-1 and J usage is TRBJ2-2; D possibly corresponds to TRBD1 (5 bases). Germline CDR1 and CDR2: SGHRS and YFSETQ. The CDR3 runs 15 residues. The germline V and J ends were trimmed by 1 base and 4 bases, with 11 bases remaining between them. The CDR3 spells CASSLTGSSTGELFF. The CDR3 DNA is TGCGCCAGCAGCTTGACAGGTTCGAGCACCGGGGAGCTGTTTTTT.

V is TRBV12-3 or TRBV12-4 and J is TRBJ2-7; 11 bases match TRBD1. The CDR3 covers 14 residues. Trimming cost V 7 bases and J 4 bases; bases outside gene matches: 6. The CDR3 loop reads CASKWGTGGYEQYF. The CDR3, as DNA: TGTGCCAGCAAATGGGGGACAGGGGGATACGAGCAGTACTTC.

This clonotype occurred many times. CDR3 bases: TGCAGTGCAAGTCCGACCACAGATACGCAGTATTTT. Translated, it gives CSASPTTDTQYF. This chain links TRBV20-1 with TRBJ2-3; no definite D call. The CDR3 length is 12 residues. CDR1 DFQATT and CDR2 SNEGSKA come from the germline V gene (reference sequence). Trimming removed 6 bases at V and 2 bases at J, with 9 bases between.

Ten or more counts support this clonotype. This rearrangement joins TRBV28 to TRBJ2-1; 15 bases agree with TRBD2. The ends lost 4 bases at V and 3 bases at J; junction bases unmatched: 13. Looked up from germline, CDR1 is MDHEN and CDR2 is SYDVKM. CDR3 size: 20 residues. The CDR3 spells CASSSTTGTSGGHLYNEQFF. In nucleotides, the CDR3 is TGTGCCAGCAGTTCTACCACCGGGACTAGCGGGGGGCACCTCTACAATGAGCAGTTCTTC.

This clonotype was recorded at least ten times. V is TRBV2 and J is TRBJ2-5; no reliable D call. Germline CDR1 and CDR2: SNHLY and FYNNEI. The length of the CDR3 is 13 residues. V was pared by 4 bases and J by 4 bases, with 10 bases between. Here the CDR3 reads CASSGLTLETQYF. The CDR3 DNA follows: TGTGCCAGCAGTGGGCTTACTTTAGAGACCCAGTACTTC.

The table lists this clonotype with many counts. The chain is built from TRBV12-3 or TRBV12-4 and TRBJ2-1; 8 bases are a match to TRBD2. The CDR3 is 15 residues long. The V and J ends lost 4 bases and 7 bases, in that order; junction bases with no gene match: 9. CDR3 nucleotides: TGTGCCAGCAGTTCCGGGACTAGGGGGGTGAATGAGCAGTTCTTC. Encoded protein: CASSSGTRGVNEQFF.

The sample holds many counts of this clonotype. This chain uses TRBV9 with TRBJ1-1; D may be TRBD1 (5 bases). Trimming stripped 1 base from V and 6 bases from J, with 10 bases between. This CDR3 is 13 amino acids long. CDR1 is SGDLS, CDR2 YYNGEE, per germline. CDR3 in amino acids: CASSVRGGAEAFF. CDR3 sequence (DNA): TGTGCCAGCAGCGTACGGGGGGGAGCTGAAGCTTTCTTT.

This clonotype was recorded a few times. The V gene is TRBV6-1, the J gene TRBJ2-7, with 9 bases aligning to TRBD1. The CDR3 sequence is 16 residues long. Germline lookup yields CDR1 MNHNS and CDR2 SASEGT. The ends lost 5 bases at V and 4 bases at J; junction bases unmatched: 12. CDR3: CASSPLTGGSPYEQYF. CDR3 coding DNA: TGTGCCAGCAGTCCTCTTACAGGGGGCTCCCCTTACGAGCAGTACTTC.

The table lists this clonotype with many counts. The V gene is TRBV5-1, the J gene TRBJ2-4, with D tentatively TRBD2 (6 bases). Germline V gene data show CDR1 as SGHRS and CDR2 as YFSETQ. CDR3 size: 17 residues. The V end was cut by 3 bases, the J end by 4 bases, with 20 bases between. This CDR3 reads CASSSSKLADFKNIQYF. DNA for the CDR3: TGCGCCAGCAGCTCCTCTAAACTAGCAGATTTTAAAAACATTCAGTACTTC.

V gene TRBV6-1 combines with J gene TRBJ2-5; 12 bases align to TRBD2. Germline lookup yields CDR1 MNHNS and CDR2 SASEGT. This CDR3 spans 14 amino acids. V lost 8 bases to trimming and J lost 4 bases; unmatched junction nucleotides: 5. The DNA of the CDR3 is TGTGCCAGCTCACTAGCGGGGGGAATAGAGACCCAGTACTTC. Amino acid sequence: CASSLAGGIETQYF.

In this sample, this clonotype turned up many times. The genes are TRBV12-3 or TRBV12-4 and TRBJ2-6; D unresolved. This CDR3 region has 15 residues. V lost 7 bases, J lost 0 bases, and 10 bases lay in between. The CDR3, as DNA: TGTGCCAGCACACAAGGGCTCTCTGGGGCCAACGTCCTGACTTTC. The encoded protein is CASTQGLSGANVLTF.

The chain couples TRBV20-1 to TRBJ2-2; D not resolved. Germline V gives CDR1 DFQATT, CDR2 SNEGSKA (reference sequence). The V gene lost 3 bases and the J gene lost 6 bases, with 8 bases spanning the gap. The CDR3 is made up of 12 amino acids. The CDR3 loop is CSARKGAGELFF. For the CDR3, the DNA is TGCAGTGCTAGGAAAGGCGCCGGGGAGCTGTTTTTT.

The CDR3 nucleotides read TGTGCCAGCATTTCGGACAGGGGGTTTTACGAGCAGTACTTC. Amino acid sequence: CASISDRGFYEQYF. The chain links TRBV2 to TRBJ2-7, with 10 nucleotides matching TRBD1. The length of the CDR3 is 14 residues. Germline CDR1 reads SNHLY; CDR2 reads FYNNEI. Losses at the gene ends were 7 bases for V and 4 bases for J; bases not matched to a gene: 7.

This clonotype has ten or more counts. V is TRBV6-5 and J is TRBJ2-2, with TRBD2 as a possible D gene (5 bases). The germline gives CDR1 MNHEY, CDR2 SVGAGI. V was shortened by 0 bases and J by 0 bases, with 8 bases between the two germline ends. CDR3 size: 16 residues. The CDR3 here is CASSYSMGANTGELFF. The CDR3 DNA is TGTGCCAGCAGTTACTCGATGGGAGCGAACACCGGGGAGCTGTTTTTT.

This clonotype was detected ten times or more. The chain's CDR3 is CASSLAPPLDTGELFF. The DNA for the CDR3 is TGTGCCAGCAGCTTAGCGCCCCCACTTGACACCGGGGAGCTGTTTTTT. The chain links TRBV11-1 to TRBJ2-2; no definite D call. CDR1 SGHAT and CDR2 FQDESV come from the germline V gene (reference sequence). V was clipped by 0 bases and J by 3 bases, with 11 bases between them. The CDR3 is made up of 16 amino acids.

This clonotype was seen more than once but under ten times. The chain employs TRBV7-8 and TRBJ2-6; D not certain. The CDR3 is made up of 17 amino acids. The germline V gene encodes CDR1 SGHVS and CDR2 FQNEAQ. Trimming removed 3 bases at V and 2 bases at J, with 14 bases between. The CDR3 DNA reads TGTGCCAGCAGCTTGTCGGGTACCGTGCCTGGGGCCAACGTCCTGACTTTC. This translates into CASSLSGTVPGANVLTF.

This clonotype was picked up a small number of times. The rearrangement links TRBV20-1 to TRBJ2-3; 16 bases map to TRBD2. This CDR3 has 19 residues. Germline CDR1 and CDR2: DFQATT and SNEGSKA (reference sequence). Germline trimming cut 5 bases from V and 1 base from J; bases unmatched to any gene: 12. CDR3: CSAYYLTGTSGGGTDTQYF. As DNA, the CDR3 is TGCAGTGCTTACTACCTGACCGGGACTAGCGGGGGGGGCACAGATACGCAGTATTTT.

The table lists this clonotype with a few counts. This chain connects TRBV30 to TRBJ2-2; a possible D gene is TRBD2 (5 bases). The CDR3 has 14 amino acids. The V gene lost 3 bases and the J gene lost 8 bases, with 16 bases spanning the gap. Germline CDR1 and CDR2: GTSNPN and SVGIG (reference sequence). The CDR3 DNA is TGTGCCTGGAGGGTCGGACCAGCGGTGGGGGAGCTGTTTTTT. This translates into CAWRVGPAVGELFF.

This clonotype was observed at least ten times. This chain joins TRBV15 and TRBJ2-1; 8 bases fit TRBD2. CDR1 is LNHNV and CDR2 is YYDKDF in the germline V gene (reference sequence). V was pared by 2 bases and J by 5 bases, with 5 bases of the junction left unmatched. CDR3 length equals 15 residues. CDR3 protein: CATSRTPGGDNEQFF. CDR3 DNA sequence: TGTGCCACCAGCAGAACTCCGGGAGGGGACAATGAGCAGTTCTTC.

This clonotype was detected ten times or more. The gene calls are TRBV29-1 and TRBJ2-3; 9 nucleotides align to TRBD2. The germline V gene encodes CDR1 SQVTM and CDR2 ANQGSEA. This CDR3 region has 13 residues. J lost 4 bases, V lost 4 bases, and 3 bases had no gene match. The CDR3 DNA reads TGCAGCGTTGTGGGCGGGAGGGCAGATACGCAGTATTTT. Translated, it gives CSVVGGRADTQYF.